One sample yielded the 14 T cell receptor beta chains listed below, sequenced in a study of blood T cell repertoires in COVID-19. Generated by immunoSEQ multiplex PCR, the TCRdb table keeps only in-frame clones and is missing some. The sample gives around 180,000 clones, approximately 84% of which show up once; over 9.5% is in the top ten. Sequencing input: PBMCs or T cells enriched from blood (not recorded which). The receptor set was obtained from a man aged 45 to 65 who had recovered from COVID-19.

The chain is built from TRBV7-3 and TRBJ1-2, with a possible D match to TRBD1 (5 bases). The CDR3 is made up of 14 amino acids. V was shortened by 5 bases and J by 4 bases, with 14 bases between the two germline ends. Germline assignment: CDR1 SGHTA and CDR2 FQGTGA. The CDR3 DNA reads as TGTGCCAGCAGCCTCTACGGGACTTCCTATGGCTACACCTTC. Protein sequence: CASSLYGTSYGYTF.

This chain connects TRBV24-1 to TRBJ1-4; D unresolved. This CDR3 is built from 13 residues. Germline CDR1 KGHDR, CDR2 SFDVKD. V lost 1 base and J 6 bases, leaving 5 bases between the germline ends. The chain's CDR3 is CATSDFGYEKLFF. The DNA for the CDR3 is TGTGCCACCAGTGATTTCGGTTATGAAAAACTGTTTTTT.

This rearrangement joins TRBV27 to TRBJ2-3, with TRBD2 matching over 8 bases. CDR3 length: 15 amino acids. The ends lost 6 bases at V and 4 bases at J; junction bases unmatched: 9. Looked up from germline, CDR1 is MNHEY and CDR2 is SMNVEV (reference sequence). The CDR3 here is CASSLVGGAPDTQYF. The CDR3 DNA is TGTGCCAGCAGCCTTGTCGGGGGGGCTCCAGATACGCAGTATTTT.

This rearrangement joins TRBV4-3 to TRBJ2-7, with D perhaps TRBD2 (5 bases). The V end lost 3 bases, the J end lost 3 bases, and 12 bases lay between the germline ends. This CDR3 has 14 residues. CDR1 is LGHNA, CDR2 YSLEER, per germline. The CDR3 nucleotides read TGCGCCAGCAGCCAGGCCCGGGAACACTACGAGCAGTACTTC. Translation gives CASSQAREHYEQYF.

The V and J genes are TRBV28 and TRBJ1-6; D is uncertain. The germline V and J ends were trimmed by 2 bases and 12 bases, with 8 bases remaining between them. From germline, CDR1 is MDHEN and CDR2 SYDVKM. The CDR3 contains 12 residues. Here the CDR3 reads CASSLPQLPLHF. CDR3 DNA sequence: TGTGCCAGCAGTTTACCACAGTTACCCCTCCACTTT.

This chain uses TRBV11-1 with TRBJ2-7; 11 bases map to TRBD1. The CDR3 consists of 16 residues. The ends lost 5 bases at V and 1 base at J; junction bases unmatched: 7. From germline, CDR1 is SGHAT and CDR2 FQDESV (reference sequence). The CDR3 DNA sequence: TGTGCCAGCAGCCCCGGACAGGGGGCTTCGTCCTACGAGCAGTACTTC. Encoded protein: CASSPGQGASSYEQYF.

This chain uses TRBV6-6 with TRBJ2-7, with TRBD1 identical over 11 bases. V lost 5 bases to trimming and J lost 2 bases; unmatched junction nucleotides: 14. This CDR3 comprises 18 residues. From germline, CDR1 is MNHNY and CDR2 SVGAGI (reference sequence). CDR3 in amino acids: CASSPRGWTGGRTYEQYF. CDR3 bases: TGTGCCAGCAGTCCACGGGGGTGGACAGGGGGCAGGACCTACGAGCAGTACTTC.

The V gene is TRBV7-6, the J gene TRBJ2-1; 10 positions agree with TRBD1. This CDR3 region has 18 residues. Germline V gene sequence: CDR1 SGHVS, CDR2 FNYEAQ. V lost 5 bases and J lost 5; bases outside the gene matches: 15. CDR3 in amino acids: CASSQRNNRDRGNNEQFF. In DNA, the CDR3 is TGTGCCAGCAGCCAGAGGAATAACCGGGACAGGGGCAACAATGAGCAGTTCTTC.

This clone was recorded a few times. This rearrangement joins TRBV7-3 to TRBJ1-2, with 7 positions matching TRBD1. Germline V gene data show CDR1 as SGHTA and CDR2 as FQGTGA. V dropped 5 bases and J dropped 5; count of bases not matched to a gene: 8. The CDR3 contains 14 residues. This CDR3 reads CASSVGQVCYGYTF. The CDR3 DNA sequence: TGTGCCAGCAGCGTTGGACAGGTATGTTATGGCTACACCTTC.

The chain couples TRBV24-1 to TRBJ1-4, with 9 bases that match TRBD1. Germline CDR1 KGHDR, CDR2 SFDVKD. There are 16 residues in the CDR3. Trimming removed 4 bases from V and 5 bases from J; junction bases left unmatched: 7. CDR3 sequence: CATSDGQGFPNEKLFF. CDR3 coding DNA: TGTGCCACCAGTGACGGACAGGGGTTTCCCAATGAAAAACTGTTTTTT.

The J gene is TRBJ2-7, the V gene TRBV28; TRBD1 aligns across 10 bases. V was clipped by 10 bases and J by 4 bases; unmatched bases: 4. This CDR3 spans 12 amino acids. The germline gives CDR1 MDHEN, CDR2 SYDVKM. This CDR3 reads CAIGQGVYEQYF. DNA of the CDR3: TGTGCCATCGGACAGGGGGTGTACGAGCAGTACTTC.

This clone came up once. The genes are TRBV9 and TRBJ1-3, with D uncertain. There are 15 residues in the CDR3. The germline V and J ends were trimmed by 2 bases and 4 bases, with 13 bases remaining between them. Germline values: CDR1 SGDLS, CDR2 YYNGEE. CDR3 protein: CASSVAGMGGNTIYF. In DNA form, the CDR3 reads TGTGCCAGCAGCGTCGCGGGTATGGGGGGAAACACCATATATTTT.

The rearrangement joins TRBV7-8 to TRBJ1-5; D is possibly TRBD1 (5 bases). V was cut by 5 bases and J by 2 bases, with 16 bases left in between. In germline, CDR1 is SGHVS, CDR2 FQNEAQ. CDR3 length equals 16 residues. This CDR3 reads CASSPLGREGNQPQHF. In nucleotides, the CDR3 is TGTGCCAGCAGCCCACTTGGCAGGGAAGGCAATCAGCCCCAGCATTTT.

The V and J genes are TRBV5-6 and TRBJ1-2; weak D call: TRBD1 (6 bases). This CDR3 comprises 15 residues. Germline assignment: CDR1 SGHDT and CDR2 YYEEEE. V dropped 4 bases and J dropped 4 bases, with 17 bases sitting between them. The CDR3 here is CASSRHGGAGYGYTF. The CDR3 nucleotides read TGTGCCAGCAGCCGCCATGGGGGCGCAGGCTATGGCTACACCTTC.